This T cell receptor (beta chain) was captured by sequencing in a study of beta chain features in type 1 diabetes. There are 15 residues in the CDR3. The germline V and J ends were trimmed by 5 bases and 3 bases, with 14 bases remaining between them. The germline V gene has CDR1 SGHTA and CDR2 FQGNSA. As every portion of the isolated RNA was reverse transcribed, the sequencing read expressed TCRB transcripts. Sequencing was performed with immunoSEQ multiplex PCR; in TCRdb, only in-frame clones are kept and a portion is missing. Among about 330,000 clones listed, about 11% were seen once. J is TRBJ1-5 and V is TRBV7-2; D uncertain. This clonotype was sampled from a woman in her twenties or thirties in good health. The sample comprised naive CD4+ T cells from blood. Here the CDR3 reads CASSLRRGPNQPQHF. As DNA, the CDR3 is TGTGCCAGCAGCCTCCGTAGAGGCCCCAATCAGCCCCAGCATTTT.